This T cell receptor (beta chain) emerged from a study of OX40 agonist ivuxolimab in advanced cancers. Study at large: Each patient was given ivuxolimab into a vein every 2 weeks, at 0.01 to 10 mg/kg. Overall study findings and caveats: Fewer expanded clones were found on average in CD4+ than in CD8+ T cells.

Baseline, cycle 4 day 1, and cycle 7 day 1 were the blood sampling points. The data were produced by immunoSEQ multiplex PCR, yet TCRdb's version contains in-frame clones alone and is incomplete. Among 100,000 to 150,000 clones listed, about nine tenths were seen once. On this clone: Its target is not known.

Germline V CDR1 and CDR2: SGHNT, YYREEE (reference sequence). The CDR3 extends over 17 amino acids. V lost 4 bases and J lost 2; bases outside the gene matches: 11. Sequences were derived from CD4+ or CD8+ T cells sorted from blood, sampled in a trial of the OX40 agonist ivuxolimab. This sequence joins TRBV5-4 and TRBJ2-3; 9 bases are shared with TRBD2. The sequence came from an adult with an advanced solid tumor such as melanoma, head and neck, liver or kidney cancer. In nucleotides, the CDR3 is TGTGCCAGCAGCAAGTCGATAGCGGGAGCCCTCACAGATACGCAGTATTTT. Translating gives CASSKSIAGALTDTQYF. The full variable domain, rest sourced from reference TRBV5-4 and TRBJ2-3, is ETGVTQSPTHLIKTRGQQVTLRCSSQSGHNTVSWYQQALGQGPQFIFQYYREEENGRGNFPPRFSGLQFPNYSSELNVNALELDDSALYLCASSKSIAGALTDTQYFGPGTRLTVL.